This T cell receptor (beta chain) stems from a study of T cells after yellow fever vaccination. Germline V gene data show CDR1 as SGHVS and CDR2 as FNYEAQ. This CDR3 contains 16 residues. With 5 bases clipped from V and 0 bases from J, the junction kept 9 bases outside the gene matches. Each CDR3 protein gets one entry after TCRdb re-called the 5' RACE reads with MiXCR. The sample consists of roughly 300,000 distinct CDR3 sequences, roughly 8% of them appearing once. This clonotype was recorded a few times. This clonotype was obtained from a man between 18 and 35 years old who received the YFV17D yellow fever vaccine. The gene calls are TRBV7-6 and TRBJ2-7, with TRBD1 matching 8 bases. Here the sequenced sample was PBMCs, taken more than 40 days after the first yellow fever vaccination. The CDR3 region is CASSPYTGGISYEQYF. CDR3 coding DNA: TGTGCCAGCAGCCCTTACACAGGGGGGATCTCCTACGAGCAGTACTTC.